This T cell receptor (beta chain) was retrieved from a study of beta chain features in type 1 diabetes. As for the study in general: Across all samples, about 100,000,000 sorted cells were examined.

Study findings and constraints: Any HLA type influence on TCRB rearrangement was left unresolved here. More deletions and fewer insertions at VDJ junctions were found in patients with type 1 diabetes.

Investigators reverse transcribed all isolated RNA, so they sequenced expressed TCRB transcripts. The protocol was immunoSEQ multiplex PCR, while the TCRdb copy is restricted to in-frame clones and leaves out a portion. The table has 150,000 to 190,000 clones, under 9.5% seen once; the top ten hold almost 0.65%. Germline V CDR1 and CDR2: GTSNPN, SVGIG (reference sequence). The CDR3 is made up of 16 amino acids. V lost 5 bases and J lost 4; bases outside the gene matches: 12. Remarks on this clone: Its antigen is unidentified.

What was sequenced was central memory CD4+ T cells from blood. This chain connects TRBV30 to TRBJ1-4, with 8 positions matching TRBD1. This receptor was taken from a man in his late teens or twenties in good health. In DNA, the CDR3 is TGTGCCTGGGGGACAGGCAATTGGGGAAGTAATGAAAAACTGTTTTTT. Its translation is CAWGTGNWGSNEKLFF. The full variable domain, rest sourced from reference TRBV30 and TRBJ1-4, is SQTIHQWPATLVQPVGSPLSLECTVEGTSNPNLYWYRQAAGRGLQLLFYSVGIGQISSEVPQNLSASRPQDRQFILSSKKLLLSDSGFYLCAWGTGNWGSNEKLFFGSGTQLSVL.